This T cell receptor (beta chain) was recovered during a study of cytomegalovirus exposure and HLA in healthy donors. About the study: About 85 million unique TCR sequences came from HLA-typed donors in an early release.

Study results and limitations: Investigators reported some 150 TCR beta chains as tied to cytomegalovirus. It was shown in a later analysis that HLA-associated TCR beta chains were more clonally expanded than other, equally common chains.

Use of 60 Vbeta and 13 Jbeta primers characterized the PCR. Study processing details: Around 80 million unique TCR beta chains, 9.5 million to 11 million of them shared, were counted by a later analysis. Sequencing was performed with immunoSEQ multiplex PCR; in TCRdb, only in-frame clones are kept and a portion is missing. Clone size and V and J calls were adopted from that table, with D and trimming inferred from the DNA. The table shows fewer than 200,000 clones, with more than 80% occurring only once. Trimming removed 4 bases at V and 8 bases at J, with 15 bases between. Germline V gene lookup returns CDR1 WNHNN and CDR2 SYGVQD (reference sequence). The CDR3 covers 14 residues. As concerns this clone: The target antigen is unknown.

The genes are TRBV10-1 and TRBJ2-1; D not resolved. The specimen was PBMCs. This TCR came from a woman between 50 and 59 years old in good health and CMV-seronegative. CDR3 protein: CASSASLPVDEQFF. CDR3 DNA: TGCGCCAGCAGTGCTAGTCTCCCGGTGGATGAGCAGTTCTTC.